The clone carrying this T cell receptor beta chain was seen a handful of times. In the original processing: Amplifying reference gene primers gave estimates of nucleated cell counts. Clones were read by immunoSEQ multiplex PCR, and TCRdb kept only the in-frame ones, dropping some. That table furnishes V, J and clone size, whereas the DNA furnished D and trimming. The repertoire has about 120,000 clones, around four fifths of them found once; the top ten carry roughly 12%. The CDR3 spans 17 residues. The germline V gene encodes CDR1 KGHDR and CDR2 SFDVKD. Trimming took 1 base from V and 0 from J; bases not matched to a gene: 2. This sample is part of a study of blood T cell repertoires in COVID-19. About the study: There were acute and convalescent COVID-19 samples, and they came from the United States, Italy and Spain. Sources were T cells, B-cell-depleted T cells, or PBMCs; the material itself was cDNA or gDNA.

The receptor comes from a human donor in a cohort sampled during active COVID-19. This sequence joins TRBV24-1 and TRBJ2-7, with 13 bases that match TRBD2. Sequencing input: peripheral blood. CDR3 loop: CATSDLGTSGDSYEQYF. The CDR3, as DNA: TGTGCCACCAGTGATTTAGGGACTAGCGGGGACTCCTACGAGCAGTACTTC.